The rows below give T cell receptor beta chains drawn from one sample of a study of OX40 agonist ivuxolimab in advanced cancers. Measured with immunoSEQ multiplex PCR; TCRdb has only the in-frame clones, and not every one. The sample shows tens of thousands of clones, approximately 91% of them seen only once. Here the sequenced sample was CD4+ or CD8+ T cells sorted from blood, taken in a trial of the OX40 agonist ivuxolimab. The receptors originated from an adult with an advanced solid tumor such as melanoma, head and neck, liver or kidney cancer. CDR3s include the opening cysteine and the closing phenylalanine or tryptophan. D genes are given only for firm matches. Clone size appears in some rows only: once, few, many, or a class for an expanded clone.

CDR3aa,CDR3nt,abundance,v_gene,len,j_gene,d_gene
CASSSAVEAFF,TGTGCCAGCAGTTCTGCGGTCGAGGCTTTCTTT,-,TRBV6-5,11,TRBJ1-1,-
CASSPRGAVTEKLFF,TGTGCCAGTAGTCCGCGGGGGGCGGTTACTGAAAAACTGTTTTTT,-,TRBV19,15,TRBJ1-4,-
CASSSGVRGTEAFF,TGTGCCAGCAGTTCAGGGGTGCGCGGCACTGAAGCTTTCTTT,-,TRBV27,14,TRBJ1-1,-
CASSREETQYF,TGTGCCAGCAGCCGTGAAGAGACCCAGTACTTC,once,TRBV7-6,11,TRBJ2-5,-
CASMAGSYEQYF,TGTGCCAGCATGGCGGGATCCTACGAGCAGTACTTC,-,TRBV2,12,TRBJ2-7,-
CASSPPGSPYEQYF,TGTGCCAGCAGTCCCCCGGGCTCCCCCTACGAGCAGTACTTC,-,TRBV27,14,TRBJ2-7,-
CASSYSGRLSWETQYF,TGTGCCAGCAGCTACAGCGGGAGACTTTCCTGGGAGACCCAGTACTTC,-,TRBV7-9,16,TRBJ2-5,TRBD2
CASSQEVARGYTF,TGTGCCAGCAGCCAAGAAGTTGCGAGAGGCTACACCTTC,-,TRBV4-2,13,TRBJ1-2,-
CASSPANYEQYF,TGTGCCAGCAGCCCCGCCAACTACGAGCAGTACTTC,-,TRBV14,12,TRBJ2-7,-
CATSRGGLGNQPQHF,TGTGCCACCAGCAGAGGAGGTTTGGGCAATCAGCCCCAGCATTTT,-,TRBV15,15,TRBJ1-5,-
CASSLLYSGGYTF,TGTGCCAGCAGTTTATTGTACAGCGGGGGCTACACCTTC,-,TRBV28,13,TRBJ1-2,-
CASSPPDRDNEQYF,TGTGCCAGCAGCCCGCCGGACAGGGACAACGAGCAGTACTTC,-,TRBV7-9,14,TRBJ2-7,TRBD1
CASSFWQGATGELFF,TGCGCCAGCAGCTTTTGGCAGGGGGCCACCGGGGAGCTGTTTTTT,-,TRBV5-1,15,TRBJ2-2,TRBD1
CASSLDPRDASGQETQYF,TGTGCCAGCAGCTTAGATCCTCGGGACGCTAGCGGCCAAGAGACCCAGTACTTC,-,TRBV11-3,18,TRBJ2-5,TRBD2
CASSSQAGASYEQYF,TGTGCCAGCAGCTCCCAAGCGGGAGCCAGCTACGAGCAGTACTTC,-,TRBV7-3,15,TRBJ2-7,TRBD2
CASRDSSGGNEQFF,TGTGCCAGCAGGGACTCATCGGGAGGCAATGAGCAGTTCTTC,-,TRBV2,14,TRBJ2-1,TRBD2
CASSPQGVDLQFF,TGTGCCAGCAGCCCCCAGGGGGTAGATTTGCAGTTCTTC,-,TRBV11-3,13,TRBJ2-1,TRBD1